These 24 T cell receptor beta chains originate from one sample sequenced in a study of tissue T cells after allogeneic stem cell transplantation. Measured with immunoSEQ multiplex PCR; TCRdb has only the in-frame clones, and not every one. The table shows approximately 9,000 clones, with under 55% occurring only once. Stated time point: mouse harvest day 7 after allogeneic transplant. The graft held 10^6 splenic CD5+ T cells and 10^7 T-cell-depleted bone marrow cells. Sequencing input: gut tissue. These receptor sequences come from a female BALB/c mouse given C57BL/6 T cells with graft-versus-host disease after an allogeneic hematopoietic cell transplant.

Turning to this clone: Genes here carry mouse names. Coverage ceases 1 residue before the CDR3 finishes, and the germline J gene fills in the end. Other nucleotide sequences in the sample specify the same CDR3. This chain links TRBV26 with TRBJ2-5; a possible D gene is TRBD1 (5 bases). V lost 3 bases and J 2 bases, leaving 6 bases between the germline ends. Germline V gives CDR1 KGHPV, CDR2 FQNQEV (reference sequence). The CDR3 runs 13 residues. The sequenced part of the CDR3 DNA is TGTGCCAGCAGTCTACAGGCCCAAGACACCCAGTAC. It translates to CASSLQAQDTQY. The full CDR3 is CASSLQAQDTQYF.

A remark on this clone: Germline and genes: mouse. The read ends 1 residue shy of where the CDR3 ends; the end is completed using the germline J gene. The genes are TRBV23 and TRBJ2-3. This CDR3 region has 13 residues. The germline V gene encodes CDR1 KGHTA and CDR2 FQNQQP. The CDR3 loop is CSSSPAGAETLYF. The CDR3 bases that were read are TGCTCCAGCAGCCCGGCGGGGGCAGAAACGCTGTAT.

Of note for this clone: Genes here carry mouse names. The read gets to within 1 residue of the CDR3 end, and the germline J gene fills in the rest. V is TRBV26 and J is TRBJ2-1; 8 nucleotides align to TRBD1. Trimming cost V 4 bases and J 3 bases; bases outside gene matches: 2. The CDR3 spans 14 residues. Germline CDR1 KGHPV, CDR2 FQNQEV (reference sequence). CDR3 DNA (partial): TGTGCCAGCAGTCCAACAGGGGGCTATGCTGAGCAGTTC. Amino acid sequence: CASSPTGGYAEQF. Given in full, the CDR3 is CASSPTGGYAEQFF.

In regard to this clone: Germline and genes: mouse. The observed sequence ends 1 residue before the CDR3 terminus, with the missing tail filled in from the germline J gene. The V call is TRBV15, the J call TRBJ2-4, with no clear D. The V and J ends lost 3 bases and 1 base respectively, with 5 bases between them. The CDR3 totals 13 residues. The germline V gene encodes CDR1 SGHND and CDR2 FRSKSL. The CDR3 spells CASSFQGQNTLYF. The DNA read from the CDR3 is TGTGCCAGCAGTTTTCAGGGTCAAAACACCTTGTAC.

Of note for this clone: The germline and genes are mouse ones. The missing CDR3 end, 1 residue past where the read stops, is filled in from the germline J gene. This chain joins TRBV16 and TRBJ2-5; 7 bases agree with TRBD2. CDR1 and CDR2 (germline): SGHSA, FRNQAP. This CDR3 has 14 residues. J gave up 5 bases and V 1 base, and 3 bases lay outside the gene matches. This CDR3 reads CASSLGGGIDTQYF. Incomplete CDR3 DNA: TGTGCAAGCAGCTTAGGTGGGGGGATAGACACCCAGTAC.

This clone occurred a few times. Gene names follow the mouse nomenclature. The read gets to within 1 residue of the CDR3 end, and the germline J gene fills in the rest. The V gene is TRBV15, the J gene TRBJ2-5; D unresolved. The V end lost 2 bases, the J end lost 5 bases, and 8 bases lay between the germline ends. The germline CDR1 and CDR2 sequences are SGHND and FRSKSL. There are 13 residues in the CDR3. The CDR3 region is CASSLSRVDTQYF. The DNA read from the CDR3 is TGTGCCAGCAGTTTAAGCCGGGTAGACACCCAGTAC. The variable domain in full, with the rest retrieved from reference TRBV15 and TRBJ2-5, is DAGVTQTPRHEVAEKGQTIILKCEPVSGHNDLFWYRQTKIQGLELLSYFRSKSLMEDGGAFKDRFKAEMLNSSFSTLKIQPTEPKDSAVYLCASSLSRVDTQYFGPGTRLLVL.

Note on this clone: All gene names here are mouse names. Read coverage stops 1 residue before the CDR3 terminus; the germline J gene supplies the remainder. The chain combines TRBV26 with TRBJ1-1; a weak D match, TRBD1 (5 bases). Between the trimmed V and J ends, which lost 3 bases and 3 bases, there was a span of 8 bases. The CDR3 is 13 residues long. Germline loops: CDR1 KGHPV, CDR2 FQNQEV (reference sequence). The CDR3 loop reads CASSLRGYTEVFF. CDR3 DNA (partial): TGTGCCAGCAGTCTAAGGGGATACACAGAAGTCTTC.

Regarding this clone: Germline and genes: mouse. The read gets to within 1 residue of the CDR3 end, and the germline J gene fills in the rest. This chain connects TRBV23 to TRBJ2-5. The CDR3 runs 12 residues. Germline V CDR1 and CDR2: KGHTA, FQNQQP. The DNA read from the CDR3 is TGCTCCAGCAGTCAGGTCCAAGACACCCAGTAC. It yields the protein CSSSQVQDTQY. The full CDR3 reads CSSSQVQDTQYF. Filled out from reference TRBV23 and TRBJ2-5, the complete variable domain reads DAAVTQKPRYLIKMKGQEAEMKCIPEKGHTAVFWYQQKQSKELKFLIYFQNQQPLDQIDMVKERFSAVCPSSSLCSLGIRTCEAEDSALYLCSSSQVQDTQYFGPGTRLLVL.

This clone is judged medium-sized. Gene names denote mouse genes. The CDR3 goes on 1 residue after the read ends, and that part is filled in from the germline J gene. This chain uses TRBV13-3 with TRBJ1-4; a possible D gene is TRBD1 (5 bases). Germline V gene lookup returns CDR1 NNHDY and CDR2 SYVADS. Trimming cost V 0 bases and J 1 base, with 7 bases left between them. This CDR3 is built from 15 residues. This chain's CDR3 is CASSDATGSNERLFF. Partial CDR3 DNA: TGTGCCAGCAGTGATGCAACAGGTTCCAACGAAAGATTATTT.

In this sample, this clone turned up a few times. The gene names given are mouse names. The read finishes 1 residue shy of the CDR3 end, and the germline J gene is used to complete it. This rearrangement joins TRBV1 to TRBJ1-1, with TRBD1 matching over 10 bases. The CDR3 totals 15 residues. Germline V lookup: CDR1 NSQYPW, CDR2 LRSPGD (reference sequence). Germline trimming cut 3 bases from V and 1 base from J; bases unmatched to any gene: 2. The CDR3 is CTCSARDRGNTEVFF. CDR3 bases read: TGCACCTGCAGTGCCCGGGACAGGGGAAACACAGAAGTCTTC.

This clone has a handful of counts. Gene labels here are mouse ones. The read is 1 residue too short to cover the CDR3 end, so that end is filled in from the germline J gene. The chain is built from TRBV13-2 and TRBJ2-7; D unresolved. V was pared by 5 bases and J by 6 bases, with 6 bases between. The germline CDR1 and CDR2 sequences are NNHNN and SYGAGS (reference sequence). The CDR3 has 10 amino acids. This CDR3 is CASGPLEQYF. The DNA read from the CDR3 is TGTGCCAGCGGCCCCCTTGAACAGTAC.

This clone has more than one count but fewer than ten. Each gene name is a mouse one. The CDR3 is cut off 1 residue early in the read; its end comes from the germline J gene. The rearrangement uses TRBV26 and TRBJ2-5; D is unclear. Germline CDR1 is KGHPV and CDR2 is FQNQEV (reference sequence). The CDR3 runs 12 residues. Trimming shortened V by 5 bases and J by 0 bases, and 3 bases separated the two germline ends. The sequenced part of the CDR3 DNA is TGTGCCAGCAGTACAAACCAAGACACCCAGTAC. Amino acid sequence: CASSTNQDTQY. The whole CDR3 protein is CASSTNQDTQYF.

Of note for this clone: All gene names here are mouse names. The read gets to within 1 residue of the CDR3 end, and the germline J gene fills in the rest. The rearrangement joins TRBV26 to TRBJ1-5; 7 nucleotides match TRBD1. Trimming took 0 bases from V and 7 from J; bases not matched to a gene: 3. Per germline, CDR1 KGHPV and CDR2 FQNQEV (reference sequence). The CDR3 loop spans 14 amino acids. CDR3 sequence: CASSLSPGGQAPLF. Partial CDR3 DNA: TGTGCCAGCAGTCTGTCGCCAGGGGGGCAGGCTCCGCTT. The whole variable domain, filled in from reference TRBV26 and TRBJ1-5, reads NSKVIQTPRYLVKGQGQKAKMRCIPEKGHPVVFWYQQNKNNEFKFLINFQNQEVLQQIDMTEKRFSAECPSNSPCSLEIQSSEAGDSALYLCASSLSPGGQAPLFGEGTRLSVL.

Concerning this clone: Gene names are mouse gene names. The read terminates 1 residue ahead of where the CDR3 ends, so the germline J gene completes it. The chain couples TRBV3 to TRBJ2-5; D is possibly TRBD1 (5 bases). Germline V gene data show CDR1 as SNHLY and CDR2 as FYNGKV (reference sequence). V lost 4 bases and J lost 4, with 9 bases in between. The CDR3 consists of 13 residues. CDR3 protein: CASSSTGKDTQYF. The part of the CDR3 DNA that was read is TGTGCCAGCAGCTCCACAGGAAAAGACACCCAGTAC.

On this clone itself: Gene names follow the mouse nomenclature. The read stops 1 residue short of the end of the CDR3; the missing end is completed from the germline J gene. The rearrangement joins TRBV13-3 to TRBJ2-4; 12 nucleotides match TRBD2. The CDR3 consists of 14 residues. Losses at the gene ends were 7 bases for V and 7 bases for J; bases not matched to a gene: 7. Germline V gene lookup returns CDR1 NNHDY and CDR2 SYVADS. The CDR3 is CASPRLGGQDTLYF. The part of the CDR3 DNA that was read is TGTGCCAGCCCTAGACTGGGGGGGCAGGACACCTTGTAC.

This clone is judged medium-sized. Gene names and germline refer to mouse. The CDR3 goes on 1 residue after the read ends, and that part is filled in from the germline J gene. The chain recombines TRBV13-2 with TRBJ1-5, with D uncertain. CDR1 is NNHNN and CDR2 is SYGAGS in the germline V gene (reference sequence). Trimming stripped 1 base from V and 2 bases from J, with 4 bases between. The length of the CDR3 is 13 residues. The CDR3 sequence: CASGDQYNQAPLF. The CDR3 bases that were read are TGTGCCAGCGGTGATCAATACAACCAGGCTCCGCTT.

This clone has a handful of counts. Each gene name is a mouse one. The DNA ends 1 residue before the CDR3 does, and the rest of the CDR3 is filled in from the germline J gene. The V call is TRBV26, the J call TRBJ1-5; TRBD1 aligns across 11 bases. Germline CDR1 and CDR2: KGHPV and FQNQEV (reference sequence). The CDR3 runs 13 residues. Trimming cost V 11 bases and J 3 bases; bases outside gene matches: 3. The CDR3: CAPGTGGNQAPLF. Partial CDR3 DNA: TGTGCCCCGGGGACAGGGGGCAACCAGGCTCCGCTT.

A note on this clone: Gene names are the mouse ones. The read gets to within 1 residue of the CDR3 end, and the germline J gene fills in the rest. The chain joins TRBV26 to TRBJ2-4; 8 nucleotides line up with TRBD2. The junction had 3 bases not matched to a gene; V was cut back by 4 bases and J by 0 bases. The V gene's germline CDR1 is KGHPV and CDR2 FQNQEV (reference sequence). The CDR3 is 15 residues long. The CDR3 reads CASSRDWGSQNTLYF. The covered CDR3 bases are TGTGCCAGCAGTCGCGACTGGGGTAGTCAAAACACCTTGTAC.

This clone appeared a few times. The genes and germline here are from mouse. The sequence runs out 1 residue before the end of the CDR3; the remainder is reconstructed from the germline J gene. V gene TRBV15 combines with J gene TRBJ2-7, with D perhaps TRBD2 (6 bases). Germline loops: CDR1 SGHND, CDR2 FRSKSL. This CDR3 region has 14 residues. Trimming removed 3 bases from V and 0 bases from J, with 9 bases in between. The CDR3 bases that were read are TGTGCCAGCAGTTTTTCTGGGGACTCCTATGAACAGTAC. Its protein is CASSFSGDSYEQY. The full CDR3 protein is CASSFSGDSYEQYF.

By its share, this clone is medium-sized. The junction differs from germline at one of its ends, possibly a read error. Mouse germline and gene names are used. The CDR3 goes on 1 residue after the read ends, and that part is filled in from the germline J gene. V is TRBV4 and J is TRBJ2-7; 10 bases are a match to TRBD2. CDR1 is LGHDT, CDR2 YNNKQL, per germline (reference sequence). The CDR3 extends over 12 amino acids. The CDR3 bases that were read are TGTGGCAGCGGGGACTGGGGTTATGAACAGTAC. Translated: CGSGDWGYEQY. The complete CDR3 protein is CGSGDWGYEQYF.

As to this clone: Gene and germline names: mouse. The observed sequence ends 1 residue before the CDR3 terminus, with the missing tail filled in from the germline J gene. This chain uses TRBV26 with TRBJ2-5; tentative D call: TRBD2 (7 bases). V was cut by 2 bases and J by 2 bases, with 8 bases left in between. The CDR3 loop spans 14 amino acids. Germline V gene sequence: CDR1 KGHPV, CDR2 FQNQEV (reference sequence). The sequenced CDR3 bases are TGTGCCAGCAGTCTGGGGGGGCGCCAAGACACCCAGTAC. Translation: CASSLGGRQDTQY. The complete CDR3 protein is CASSLGGRQDTQYF. Supplemented by reference TRBV26 and TRBJ2-5, the full variable domain reads NSKVIQTPRYLVKGQGQKAKMRCIPEKGHPVVFWYQQNKNNEFKFLINFQNQEVLQQIDMTEKRFSAECPSNSPCSLEIQSSEAGDSALYLCASSLGGRQDTQYFGPGTRLLVL.

Regarding this clone: Each gene name is a mouse one. The read comes to an end 1 residue before the CDR3 does, leaving the germline J gene to fill in the end. The V and J genes are TRBV24 and TRBJ1-1; no definite D call. The germline V gene has CDR1 KGHTA and CDR2 FRNEEI. V shed 0 bases and J shed 0 bases, with 14 bases lying between them. The CDR3 is 17 residues long. CDR3 protein: CASSLYPETPANTEVFF. CDR3 DNA (partial): TGTGCCAGCAGTCTGTATCCCGAAACACCTGCAAACACAGAAGTCTTC.

As concerns this clone: Genes and germline come from the mouse. Read data end 1 residue before the CDR3 end; the end is taken from the germline J gene. The gene calls are TRBV26 and TRBJ2-5, with TRBD1 identical over 7 bases. V gave up 4 bases and J gave up 0 bases; unmatched junction bases: 1. Germline V gives CDR1 KGHPV, CDR2 FQNQEV (reference sequence). The CDR3 totals 14 residues. CDR3 bases read: TGTGCCAGCAGTCGCAGGGGGAACCAAGACACCCAGTAC. This gives the protein CASSRRGNQDTQY. The entire CDR3 is CASSRRGNQDTQYF.

The sample holds a few counts of this clone. The germline and genes are mouse ones. The sequence runs out 1 residue before the end of the CDR3; the remainder is reconstructed from the germline J gene. The chain employs TRBV26 and TRBJ2-7, with D possibly being TRBD2 (5 bases). Trimming left V 4 bases short and J 2 bases short, with 9 bases between. CDR3 length: 13 residues. Germline-derived CDR1 and CDR2 are KGHPV and FQNQEV (reference sequence). The chain's CDR3 is CASSPPGPYEQYF. The part of the CDR3 DNA that was read is TGTGCCAGCAGTCCGCCTGGGCCCTATGAACAGTAC.